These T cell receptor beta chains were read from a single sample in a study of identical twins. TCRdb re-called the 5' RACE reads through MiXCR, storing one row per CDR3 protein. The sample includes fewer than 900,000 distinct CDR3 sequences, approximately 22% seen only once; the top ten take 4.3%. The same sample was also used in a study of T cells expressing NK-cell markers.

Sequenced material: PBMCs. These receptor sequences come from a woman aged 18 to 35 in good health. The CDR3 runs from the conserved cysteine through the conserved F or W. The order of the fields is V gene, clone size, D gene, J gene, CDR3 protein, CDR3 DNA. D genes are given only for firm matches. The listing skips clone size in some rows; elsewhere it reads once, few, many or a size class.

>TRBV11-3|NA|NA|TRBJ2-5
CASSLAGNGETQYF
TGTGCCAGCAGCTTAGCCGGGAACGGAGAGACCCAGTACTTC
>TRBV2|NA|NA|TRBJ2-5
CASLRKDRETQYF
TGTGCCAGCCTGAGAAAGGACAGAGAGACCCAGTACTTC
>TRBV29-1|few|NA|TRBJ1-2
CSVLGRDYGYTF
TGCAGCGTTCTCGGGCGGGACTATGGCTACACCTTC
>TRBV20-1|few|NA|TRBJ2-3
CSARYTEGDTQYF
TGCAGTGCTCGATACACCGAAGGGGATACGCAGTATTTT
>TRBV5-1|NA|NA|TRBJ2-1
CASSFSRGFQNNEQFF
TGCGCCAGCAGCTTTTCGAGGGGGTTTCAAAACAATGAGCAGTTCTTC
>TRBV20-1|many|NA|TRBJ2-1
CSAETSRYNEQFF
TGCAGTGCGGAGACTAGTCGCTACAATGAGCAGTTCTTC
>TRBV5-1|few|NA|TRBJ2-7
CASSLWAGREQYF
TGCGCCAGCAGCTTATGGGCGGGACGGGAGCAGTACTTT
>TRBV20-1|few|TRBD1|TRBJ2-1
CSLPDRYNEQFF
TGCAGCCTACCGGACAGGTACAATGAGCAGTTCTTC
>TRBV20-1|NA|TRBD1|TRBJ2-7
CSARDLLRGYEQYF
TGCAGTGCTAGAGATCTCCTCAGGGGGTACGAGCAGTACTTC
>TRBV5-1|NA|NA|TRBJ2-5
CASSFRTPLETQYF
TGCGCCAGCAGCTTCCGGACACCGTTGGAGACCCAGTACTTC
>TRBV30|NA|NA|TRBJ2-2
CAWSEGLPGELFF
TGTGCCTGGAGTGAGGGGTTGCCCGGGGAGCTGTTTTTT
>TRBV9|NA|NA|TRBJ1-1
CASSVVGRDTEAFF
TGTGCCAGCAGCGTAGTCGGGCGAGACACTGAAGCTTTCTTT
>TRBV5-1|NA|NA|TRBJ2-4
CASSSGGLAKNIQYF
TGCGCCAGCAGCTCCGGTGGCTTAGCCAAAAACATTCAGTACTTC
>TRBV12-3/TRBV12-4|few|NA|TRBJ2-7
CASSLSGDGYYEQYF
TGTGCCAGCAGTTTGAGCGGCGACGGATACTACGAGCAGTACTTC
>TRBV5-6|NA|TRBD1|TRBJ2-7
CASSRGQHYEQYF
TGTGCCAGCAGCCGGGGACAGCACTACGAGCAGTACTTC
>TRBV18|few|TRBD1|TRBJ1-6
CASSPTTGGVYSPLHF
TGTGCCAGCTCACCTACGACAGGGGGCGTCTATTCACCCCTCCACTTT
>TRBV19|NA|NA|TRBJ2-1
CASRDRFYNEQFF
TGTGCCAGTAGGGACCGTTTCTACAATGAGCAGTTCTTC
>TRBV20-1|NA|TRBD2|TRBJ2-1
CSAKGASGTNEQFF
TGCAGTGCGAAAGGGGCTAGCGGGACGAATGAGCAGTTCTTC
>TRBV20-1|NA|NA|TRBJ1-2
CSARRGYYGYTF
TGCAGTGCACGGCGGGGGTACTATGGCTACACCTTC
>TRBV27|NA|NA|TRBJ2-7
CASSLLGQGHEQYF
TGTGCCAGCAGTTTATTGGGGCAGGGCCACGAGCAGTACTTC
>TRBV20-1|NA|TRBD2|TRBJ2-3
CSAMPPSGGDTDTQYF
TGCAGTGCTATGCCCCCCAGCGGGGGGGACACAGATACGCAGTATTTT
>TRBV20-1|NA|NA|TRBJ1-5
CSAREAGNQPQHF
TGCAGTGCTAGAGAAGCAGGTAATCAGCCCCAGCATTTT
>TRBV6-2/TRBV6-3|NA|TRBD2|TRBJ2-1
CASKGLAGRSSYNEQFF
TGTGCCAGTAAGGGACTAGCGGGGCGGAGCTCCTACAATGAGCAGTTCTTC
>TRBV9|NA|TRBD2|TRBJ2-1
CASKGGSSGGEQFF
TGTGCCAGCAAAGGCGGGAGCTCAGGAGGTGAGCAGTTCTTC
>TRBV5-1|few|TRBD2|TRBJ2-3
CASSYGGLAGGGPDTQYF
TGCGCCAGCAGTTACGGGGGACTAGCGGGGGGAGGCCCAGATACGCAGTATTTT
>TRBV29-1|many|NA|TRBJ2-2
CSAAPLMNTGELFF
TGCAGCGCCGCTCCCCTCATGAACACCGGGGAGCTGTTTTTT
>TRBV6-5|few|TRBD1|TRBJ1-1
CASTPDRGLAFF
TGTGCCAGCACACCCGACAGGGGGCTAGCTTTCTTT
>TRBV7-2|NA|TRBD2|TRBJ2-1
CASSFLAGVGYNEQFF
TGTGCCAGCAGCTTCCTAGCGGGAGTTGGGTACAATGAGCAGTTCTTC
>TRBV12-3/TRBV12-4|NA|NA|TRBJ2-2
CASSSFANTGELFF
TGTGCCAGCAGCTCTTTCGCGAACACCGGGGAGCTGTTTTTT
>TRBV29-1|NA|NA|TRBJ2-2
CSVGRQFTGELFF
TGCAGCGTTGGGCGACAGTTCACCGGGGAGCTGTTTTTT
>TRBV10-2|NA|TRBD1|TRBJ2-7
CASSVGGRDRGYEQYF
TGCGCCAGCAGTGTTGGTGGCCGGGACAGAGGCTACGAGCAGTACTTC
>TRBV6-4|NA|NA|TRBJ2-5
CASLRTAGIETQYF
TGTGCCAGCCTTAGGACAGCGGGAATCGAGACCCAGTACTTC
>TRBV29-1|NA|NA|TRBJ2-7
CSVVLLGLSYEQYF
TGCAGCGTTGTGCTCCTGGGGCTTTCCTACGAGCAGTACTTC
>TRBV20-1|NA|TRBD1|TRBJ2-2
CSARDSDRGPTGELFF
TGCAGTGCTAGAGATTCTGACAGGGGGCCCACCGGGGAGCTGTTTTTT
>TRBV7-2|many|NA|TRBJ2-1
CASSLAGGTYNEQFF
TGTGCCAGCAGCTTAGCGGGGGGCACCTACAATGAGCAGTTCTTC
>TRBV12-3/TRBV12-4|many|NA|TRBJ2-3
CASSLGGGTDTQYF
TGTGCCAGCAGCTTAGGAGGGGGCACAGATACGCAGTATTTT
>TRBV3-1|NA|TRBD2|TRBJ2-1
CASSQWAREGEQFF
TGTGCCAGCAGCCAATGGGCTAGGGAGGGCGAGCAGTTCTTC
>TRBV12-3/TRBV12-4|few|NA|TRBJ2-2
CASRRGAMGELFF
TGTGCCAGCCGTAGAGGGGCGATGGGGGAGCTGTTTTTT
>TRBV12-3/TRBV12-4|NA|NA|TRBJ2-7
CASSPTIPYEQYF
TGTGCCAGCAGTCCAACTATCCCCTACGAGCAGTACTTC
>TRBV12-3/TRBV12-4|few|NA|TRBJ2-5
CASSDSPGEETQYF
TGTGCCAGCAGCGACTCTCCGGGGGAGGAGACCCAGTACTTC
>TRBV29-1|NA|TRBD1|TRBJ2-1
CSVLRGRNNEQFF
TGCAGCGTATTAAGGGGGCGCAACAATGAGCAGTTCTTC
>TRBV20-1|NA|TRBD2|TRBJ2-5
CSAILAGHGETQYF
TGCAGTGCAATCCTAGCGGGGCATGGAGAGACCCAGTACTTC
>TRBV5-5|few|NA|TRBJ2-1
CASSLSRGSDEQFF
TGTGCCAGCAGCTTGTCTAGGGGGTCCGATGAGCAGTTCTTC
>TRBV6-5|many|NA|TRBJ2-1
CASSYSRGDEQFF
TGTGCCAGCAGTTACTCGAGGGGGGATGAGCAGTTCTTC
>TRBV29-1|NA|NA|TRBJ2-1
CSTVNVRNEQFF
TGCAGCACCGTTAACGTCCGCAATGAGCAGTTCTTC
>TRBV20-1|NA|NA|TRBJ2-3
CSAGSPGDTQYF
TGCAGTGCCGGATCGCCGGGGGATACGCAGTATTTT
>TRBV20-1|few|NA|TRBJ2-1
CSAWRNLDNEQFF
TGCAGTGCTTGGCGGAACCTCGACAATGAGCAGTTCTTC
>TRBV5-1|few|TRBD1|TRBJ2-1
CASVPGQGSYNEQFF
TGCGCCAGCGTCCCGGGACAGGGTAGCTACAATGAGCAGTTCTTC
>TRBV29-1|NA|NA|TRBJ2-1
CSVGARIGGEQFF
TGCAGCGTTGGGGCCCGGATAGGGGGTGAGCAGTTCTTC
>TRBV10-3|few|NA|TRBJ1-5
CAISGTGDSGRENQPQHF
TGTGCCATCAGTGGAACCGGAGACAGTGGGAGAGAGAATCAGCCCCAGCATTTT
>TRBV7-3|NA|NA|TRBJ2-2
CASSSRTGLSTGELFF
TGTGCCAGCAGCTCAAGGACTGGATTGAGCACCGGGGAGCTGTTTTTT